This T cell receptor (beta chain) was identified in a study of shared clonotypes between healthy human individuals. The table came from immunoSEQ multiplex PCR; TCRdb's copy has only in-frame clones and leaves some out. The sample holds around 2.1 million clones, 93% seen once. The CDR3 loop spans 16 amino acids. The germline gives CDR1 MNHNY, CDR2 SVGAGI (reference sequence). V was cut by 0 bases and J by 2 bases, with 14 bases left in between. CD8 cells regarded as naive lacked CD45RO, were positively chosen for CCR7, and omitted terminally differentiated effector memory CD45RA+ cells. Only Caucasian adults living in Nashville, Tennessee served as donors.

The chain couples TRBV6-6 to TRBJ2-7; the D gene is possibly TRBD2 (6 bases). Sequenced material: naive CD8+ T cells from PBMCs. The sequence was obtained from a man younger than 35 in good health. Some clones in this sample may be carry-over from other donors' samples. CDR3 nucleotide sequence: TGTGCCAGCAGTTACTCGATCCAGCGGGCAGCCTACGAGCAGTACTTC. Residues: CASSYSIQRAAYEQYF.